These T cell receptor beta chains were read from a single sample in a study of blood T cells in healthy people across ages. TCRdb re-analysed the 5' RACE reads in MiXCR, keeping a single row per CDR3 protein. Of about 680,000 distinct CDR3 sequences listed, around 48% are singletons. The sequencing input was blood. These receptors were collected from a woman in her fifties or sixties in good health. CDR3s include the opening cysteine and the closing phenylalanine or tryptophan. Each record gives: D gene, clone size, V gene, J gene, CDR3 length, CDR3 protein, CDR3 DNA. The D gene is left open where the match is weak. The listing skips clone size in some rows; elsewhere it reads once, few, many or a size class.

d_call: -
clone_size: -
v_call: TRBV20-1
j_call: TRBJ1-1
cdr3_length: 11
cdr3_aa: CSASINTEAFF
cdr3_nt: TGCAGTGCTAGTATAAACACTGAAGCTTTCTTT

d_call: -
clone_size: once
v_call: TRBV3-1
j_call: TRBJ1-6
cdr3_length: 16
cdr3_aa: CASSQPGLTSNSPLHF
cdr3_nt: TGTGCCAGCAGCCAACCGGGACTGACCTCTAATTCACCCCTCCACTTT

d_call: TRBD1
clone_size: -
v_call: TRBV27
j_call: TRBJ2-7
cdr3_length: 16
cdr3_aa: CASSLSPGTGINEQYF
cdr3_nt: TGTGCCAGCAGTTTATCGCCCGGGACAGGGATCAACGAGCAGTACTTC

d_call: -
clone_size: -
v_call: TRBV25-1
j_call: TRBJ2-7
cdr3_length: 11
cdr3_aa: CASSAWGEQYF
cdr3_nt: TGTGCCAGCAGCGCGTGGGGTGAGCAGTACTTC

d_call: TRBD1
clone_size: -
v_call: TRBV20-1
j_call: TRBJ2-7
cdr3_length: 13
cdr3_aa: CSAQRDSPYEQYF
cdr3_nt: TGCAGTGCGCAACGGGACAGCCCCTACGAGCAGTACTTC

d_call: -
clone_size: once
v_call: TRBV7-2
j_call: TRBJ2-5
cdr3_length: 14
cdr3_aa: CASSPTWDFPEQYF
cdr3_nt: TGTGCCAGCAGCCCTACCTGGGACTTTCCGGAGCAGTACTTC

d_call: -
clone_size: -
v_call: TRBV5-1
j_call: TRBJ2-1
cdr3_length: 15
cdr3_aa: CASSLDDRPYNEQFF
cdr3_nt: TGCGCCAGCAGCTTGGACGACAGACCTTACAATGAGCAGTTCTTC

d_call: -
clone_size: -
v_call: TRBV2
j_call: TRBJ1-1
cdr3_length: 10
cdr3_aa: CASGNTEAFF
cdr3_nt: TGTGCCAGCGGAAACACTGAAGCTTTCTTT

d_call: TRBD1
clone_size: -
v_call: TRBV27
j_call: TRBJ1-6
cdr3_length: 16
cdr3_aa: CASSPLDRGRNSPLHF
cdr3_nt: TGTGCCAGCAGTCCCCTCGACAGGGGCCGGAATTCACCCCTCCACTTT

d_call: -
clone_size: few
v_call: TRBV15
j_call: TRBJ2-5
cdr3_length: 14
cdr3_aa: CATSRGDTQETQYF
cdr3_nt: TGTGCCACCAGCAGAGGGGACACCCAAGAGACCCAGTACTTC

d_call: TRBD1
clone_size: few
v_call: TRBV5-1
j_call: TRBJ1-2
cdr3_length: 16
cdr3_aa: CASSLRTGGDSYGYTF
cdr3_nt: TGCGCCAGCAGCTTACGTACAGGGGGCGACAGCTATGGCTACACCTTC

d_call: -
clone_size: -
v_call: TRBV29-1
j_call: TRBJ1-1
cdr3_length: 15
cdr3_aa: CSVGGRQFRNTEAFF
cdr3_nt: TGCAGCGTTGGGGGACGACAGTTTCGGAACACTGAAGCTTTCTTT

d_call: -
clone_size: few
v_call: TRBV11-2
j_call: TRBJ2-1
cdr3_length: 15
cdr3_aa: CASSPTLGIDNEQFF
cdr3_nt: TGTGCCAGCAGCCCTACACTAGGGATTGACAATGAGCAGTTCTTC

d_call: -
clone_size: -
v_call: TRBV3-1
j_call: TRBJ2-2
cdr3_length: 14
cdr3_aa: CASSVRTNTGELFF
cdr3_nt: TGTGCCAGCAGCGTAAGGACGAACACCGGGGAGCTGTTTTTT

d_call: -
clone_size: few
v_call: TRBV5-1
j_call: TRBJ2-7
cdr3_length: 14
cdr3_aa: CASSLEGRGHEQYF
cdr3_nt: TGCGCCAGCAGCTTGGAGGGCAGGGGACACGAGCAGTACTTC

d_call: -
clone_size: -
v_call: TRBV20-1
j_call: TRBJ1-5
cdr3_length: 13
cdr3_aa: CSARDDGNKPQHF
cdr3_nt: TGCAGTGCTAGAGATGACGGTAATAAGCCCCAGCATTTT

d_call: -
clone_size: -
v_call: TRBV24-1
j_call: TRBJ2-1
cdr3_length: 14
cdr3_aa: CATSEPLAYNEQFF
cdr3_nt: TGTGCCACCAGTGAACCTCTAGCTTACAATGAGCAGTTCTTC

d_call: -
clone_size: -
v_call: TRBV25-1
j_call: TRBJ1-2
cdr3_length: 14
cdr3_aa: CASSEAPGVGGYTF
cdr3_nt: TGTGCCAGCAGTGAGGCCCCAGGGGTAGGTGGCTACACCTTC

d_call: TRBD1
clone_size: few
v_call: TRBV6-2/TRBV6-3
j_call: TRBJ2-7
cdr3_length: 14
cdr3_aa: CASNAQGANYEQYF
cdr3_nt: TGTGCCAGCAATGCACAGGGGGCAAACTACGAGCAGTACTTC

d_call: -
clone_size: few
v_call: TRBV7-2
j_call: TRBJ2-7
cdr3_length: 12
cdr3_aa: CASSSFLYEQYF
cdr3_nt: TGTGCCAGCAGCTCCTTCCTTTACGAGCAGTACTTC